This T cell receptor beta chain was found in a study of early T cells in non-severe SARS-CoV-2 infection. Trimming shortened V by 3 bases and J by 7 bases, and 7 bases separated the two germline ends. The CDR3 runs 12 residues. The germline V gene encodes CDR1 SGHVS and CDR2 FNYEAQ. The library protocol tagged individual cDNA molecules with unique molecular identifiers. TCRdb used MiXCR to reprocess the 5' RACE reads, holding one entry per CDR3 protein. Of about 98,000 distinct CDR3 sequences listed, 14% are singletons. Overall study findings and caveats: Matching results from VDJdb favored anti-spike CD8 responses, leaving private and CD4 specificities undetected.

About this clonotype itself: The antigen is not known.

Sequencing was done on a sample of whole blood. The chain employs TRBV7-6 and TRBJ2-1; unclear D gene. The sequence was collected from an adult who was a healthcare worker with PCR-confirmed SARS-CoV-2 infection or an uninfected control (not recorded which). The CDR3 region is CASSFGMNEQFF. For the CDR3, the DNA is TGTGCCAGCAGCTTCGGAATGAATGAGCAGTTCTTC.